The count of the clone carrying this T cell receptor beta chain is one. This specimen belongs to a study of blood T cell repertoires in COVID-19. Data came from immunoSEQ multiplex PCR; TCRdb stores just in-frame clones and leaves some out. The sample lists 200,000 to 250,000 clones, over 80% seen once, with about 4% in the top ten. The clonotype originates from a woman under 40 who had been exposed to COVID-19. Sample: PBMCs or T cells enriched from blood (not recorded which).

CDR3: CASSPTGVSGYTF. The CDR3 region has the DNA TGTGCCAGCAGCCCGACAGGGGTTAGTGGCTACACCTTC. This sequence joins TRBV2 and TRBJ1-2, with 8 nucleotides matching TRBD1. J gave up 7 bases and V 6 bases, and 7 bases lay outside the gene matches. The CDR3 is 13 residues long. From germline, CDR1 is SNHLY and CDR2 FYNNEI.